This entry concerns a single TCR beta chain. This record comes from a study of cytotoxic CD8 clonotypes in ibrutinib-treated CLL. Clones were read by immunoSEQ multiplex PCR, and TCRdb kept only the in-frame ones, dropping some. Among approximately 190,000 clones listed, 79% were seen once. The CDR3 has 17 amino acids. CDR1 MGHRA and CDR2 YSYEKL come from the germline V gene. V dropped 1 base and J dropped 3 bases, with 15 bases sitting between them. This receptor was identified in a human donor with chronic lymphocytic leukemia. Sequenced material: PBMCs, taken after 12 months of ibrutinib treatment. The gene calls are TRBV4-1 and TRBJ2-2; D gene ambiguous. The CDR3 loop is CASSQGGSGWYTGELFF. CDR3 sequence (DNA): TGCGCCAGCAGCCAAGGAGGCTCGGGCTGGTACACCGGGGAGCTGTTTTTT.